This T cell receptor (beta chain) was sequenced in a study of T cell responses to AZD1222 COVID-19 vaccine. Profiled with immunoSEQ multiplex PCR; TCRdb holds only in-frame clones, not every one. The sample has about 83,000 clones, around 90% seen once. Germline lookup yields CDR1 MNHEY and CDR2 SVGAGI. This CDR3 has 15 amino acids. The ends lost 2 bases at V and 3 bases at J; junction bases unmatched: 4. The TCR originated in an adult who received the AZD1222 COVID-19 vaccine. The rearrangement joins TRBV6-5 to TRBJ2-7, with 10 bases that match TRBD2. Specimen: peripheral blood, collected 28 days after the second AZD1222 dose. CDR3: CASSYERLAGYEQYF. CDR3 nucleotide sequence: TGTGCCAGCAGTTACGAAAGACTAGCGGGCTACGAGCAGTACTTC.